The 27 T cell receptor beta chains below all came from one sample that was sequenced in a study of blood T cell repertoires in COVID-19. Profiled with immunoSEQ multiplex PCR; TCRdb holds only in-frame clones, not every one. The sample includes about 84,000 clones, 65% to 85% seen only once; the top ten take about 29%. Sequenced: peripheral blood. The receptors originated from a woman of 80 years or more with acute or convalescent COVID-19.

The V and J genes are TRBV4-3 and TRBJ2-2; 10 bases agree with TRBD2. The CDR3 is 19 amino acids. Germline CDR1 and CDR2: LGHNA and YSLEER. Trimming took 0 bases from V and 3 from J; bases not matched to a gene: 10. The CDR3 loop reads CASSQEASGRAPYTGELFF. In nucleotides, the CDR3 is TGCGCCAGCAGCCAAGAAGCGAGCGGGAGGGCCCCTTACACCGGGGAGCTGTTTTTT.

The chain combines TRBV14 with TRBJ2-7; D gene ambiguous. CDR3 size: 13 residues. Germline V CDR1 and CDR2: SGHDN, FVKESK. V dropped 1 base and J dropped 2 bases, with 6 bases sitting between them. CDR3 sequence: CASSQVTAYEQYF. DNA for the CDR3: TGTGCCAGCAGCCAAGTTACAGCCTACGAGCAGTACTTC.

The chain recombines TRBV5-1 with TRBJ2-1; 10 bases match TRBD2. Germline trimming cut 4 bases from V and 9 bases from J; bases unmatched to any gene: 10. The CDR3 has 15 residues. CDR1 is SGHRS and CDR2 is YFSETQ in the germline V gene. The CDR3 nucleotides are TGCGCCAGCAGCCCGGAAGCGGGAGGGCCGGGTGAGCAGTTCTTC. It encodes CASSPEAGGPGEQFF. Together with reference TRBV5-1 and TRBJ2-1, the CDR3 gives the full variable domain: KAGVTQTPRYLIKTRGQQVTLSCSPISGHRSVSWYQQTPGQGLQFLFEYFSETQRNKGNFPGRFSGRQFSNSRSEMNVSTLELGDSALYLCASSPEAGGPGEQFFGPGTRLTVL.

The rearrangement joins TRBV3-1 (or the pseudogene TRBV3-2) to TRBJ2-1; 14 nucleotides align to TRBD2. The CDR3 consists of 15 residues. The trim removed 4 bases at V and 8 bases at J, leaving 4 bases unmatched. The germline CDR1 and CDR2 sequences are LGHDT and YNNKEL (reference sequence). The CDR3 nucleotides are TGTGCCAGCAGCCTGGGACTAGCGGGAGATGATGAGCAGTTCTTC. Protein product: CASSLGLAGDDEQFF.

The chain combines TRBV4-3 with TRBJ2-1; D is ambiguous. Per the germline V gene, CDR1 is LGHNA and CDR2 is YSLEER. V gave up 0 bases and J gave up 4 bases, with 10 bases separating them. The length of the CDR3 is 15 residues. The CDR3 sequence: CASSQDVGQYNEQFF. In DNA form, the CDR3 reads TGCGCCAGCAGCCAAGATGTTGGGCAGTACAATGAGCAGTTCTTC.

The V and J genes are TRBV5-8 and TRBJ2-7; a possible D gene is TRBD2 (6 bases). The CDR3 is 14 amino acids. Germline values: CDR1 SGHTS, CDR2 YDEGEE. The V and J ends lost 4 bases and 1 base respectively, with 12 bases between them. This chain's CDR3 is CASSARDLSYEQYF. The CDR3 nucleotides read TGTGCCAGCAGCGCCCGGGACTTATCCTACGAGCAGTACTTC.

The J gene is TRBJ2-7, the V gene TRBV30, with 7 bases fitting TRBD1. Per germline, CDR1 GTSNPN and CDR2 SVGIG (reference sequence). The CDR3 spans 13 residues. The ends lost 2 bases at V and 2 bases at J; junction bases unmatched: 3. In DNA, the CDR3 is TGTGCCTGGAGTCGGACAGGAGCCTACGAGCAGTACTTC. Residues: CAWSRTGAYEQYF.

This chain connects TRBV5-1 to TRBJ2-5, with 8 bases that match TRBD2. The CDR3 is 15 residues long. V lost 3 bases, J lost 2 bases, and 6 bases stayed unmatched. Looked up from germline, CDR1 is SGHRS and CDR2 is YFSETQ. CDR3 in DNA: TGCGCCAGCAGCTCAACCGGGACTAGACAAGAGACCCAGTACTTC. Translated, it gives CASSSTGTRQETQYF.

The rearrangement joins TRBV24-1 to TRBJ2-1, with 7 bases aligning to TRBD1. The germline V gene has CDR1 KGHDR and CDR2 SFDVKD. CDR3 length: 13 amino acids. Trimming removed 9 bases from V and 7 bases from J; junction bases left unmatched: 8. The CDR3 loop reads CATGKGAVNEQFF. As DNA, the CDR3 is TGTGCCACCGGGAAGGGGGCGGTGAATGAGCAGTTCTTC.

The V call is TRBV4-1, the J call TRBJ2-2; a weak D match, TRBD2 (5 bases). This CDR3 has 16 residues. Germline V gives CDR1 MGHRA, CDR2 YSYEKL. The ends were cut back, 4 bases at V and 4 bases at J, with 16 bases in the middle. The DNA of the CDR3 is TGCGCCAGCAGCCGAGAGGCGCTAGCCGGCACCGGGGAGCTGTTTTTT. This gives the protein CASSREALAGTGELFF.

In this sample, this clone turned up a few times. The CDR3, as DNA: TGTGCCAGCAGCTCCTCGACAGGTCCGCAGACCCAGTACTTC. Translation gives CASSSSTGPQTQYF. This sequence joins TRBV7-9 and TRBJ2-5; D might be TRBD1 (6 bases). The length of the CDR3 is 14 residues. Deletions cut 4 bases from V and 6 bases from J, with 15 bases between. Per the germline V gene, CDR1 is SEHNR and CDR2 is FQNEAQ (reference sequence).

The rearrangement uses TRBV6-8 and TRBJ1-5; TRBD1 matches 9 bases. The CDR3 is 18 amino acids. CDR1 and CDR2 from the germline V gene are MNHGY and SAAAGT. After removal of 1 base from V and 7 bases from J, the junction contained 14 bases not matched to a gene. The CDR3 coding sequence is TGTGCCAGCAGTTACTTCCGGGACAGGGATTCGATGAGGCAGCCCCAGCATTTT. Translated, it gives CASSYFRDRDSMRQPQHF.

The chain couples TRBV11-1 to TRBJ2-7; 10 positions agree with TRBD2. V dropped 6 bases and J dropped 5; count of bases not matched to a gene: 13. Germline CDR1 SGHAT, CDR2 FQDESV (reference sequence). The CDR3 runs to 16 residues. CDR3: CASRRTASGSPHEQYF. DNA for the CDR3: TGTGCCAGCAGACGTACAGCTAGCGGGAGTCCTCACGAGCAGTACTTC.

This sequence joins TRBV3-1 (or the pseudogene TRBV3-2) and TRBJ2-7; 9 bases are a match to TRBD1. The V and J ends lost 5 bases and 5 bases, in that order; junction bases with no gene match: 1. The CDR3 totals 12 residues. Germline V gene sequence: CDR1 LGHDT, CDR2 YNNKEL (reference sequence). The CDR3 loop reads CASSWTGDEQYF. The CDR3 DNA is TGTGCCAGCAGCTGGACAGGGGACGAGCAGTACTTC.

J is TRBJ1-6 and V is TRBV7-6; a possible D gene is TRBD1 (6 bases). Trimming shortened V by 6 bases and J by 10 bases, and 16 bases separated the two germline ends. Germline V gene sequence: CDR1 SGHVS, CDR2 FNYEAQ. This CDR3 has 14 amino acids. The DNA of the CDR3 is TGTGCCAGCAGTTCAACAGGGTATGGGTCACCCCTCCACTTT. It encodes CASSSTGYGSPLHF.

The rearrangement joins TRBV29-1 to TRBJ2-3, with D possibly being TRBD1 (6 bases). Deletions cut 3 bases from V and 2 bases from J, with 9 bases between. This CDR3 has 13 amino acids. Germline-derived CDR1 and CDR2 are SQVTM and ANQGSEA. CDR3 sequence reads: CSVDGQNTDTQYF. The CDR3 DNA is TGCAGCGTTGATGGACAGAACACAGATACGCAGTATTTT.

The genes are TRBV5-4 and TRBJ2-1; 7 nucleotides match TRBD1. The CDR3 extends over 15 amino acids. J was trimmed by 6 bases and V by 0 bases; bases with no gene match: 6. Germline V gives CDR1 SGHNT, CDR2 YYREEE (reference sequence). The CDR3 region is CASSLGQGRGNEQFF. The CDR3 DNA reads TGTGCCAGCAGCTTGGGACAGGGTCGGGGCAATGAGCAGTTCTTC.

This sequence joins TRBV19 and TRBJ2-7; 7 nucleotides line up with TRBD1. V was clipped by 7 bases and J by 2 bases; unmatched bases: 11. This CDR3 contains 15 residues. CDR1 and CDR2 from the germline V gene are LNHDA and SQIVND (reference sequence). The CDR3, as DNA: TGTGCCAGTACCCAGGGGGTAGCGCCTACCTACGAGCAGTACTTC. Translated: CASTQGVAPTYEQYF.

The V and J genes are TRBV19 and TRBJ2-4, with D possibly being TRBD1 (5 bases). The V gene lost 1 base and the J gene lost 2 bases, with 12 bases spanning the gap. The germline gives CDR1 LNHDA, CDR2 SQIVND (reference sequence). The CDR3 is 16 residues long. The CDR3 spells CASSIAHRTSKNIQYF. In DNA form, the CDR3 reads TGTGCCAGTAGTATAGCCCATCGGACATCCAAAAACATTCAGTACTTC.

The V call is TRBV4-3, the J call TRBJ2-7; 7 nucleotides line up with TRBD1. The CDR3 totals 15 residues. V trimming: 2 bases; J trimming: 1 base; junction bases outside the gene matches: 5. Germline CDR1 and CDR2: LGHNA and YSLEER. CDR3 sequence reads: CASSQTTGSSYEQYF. The CDR3 region has the DNA TGCGCCAGCAGCCAAACGACAGGGTCTTCCTACGAGCAGTACTTC.

The chain recombines TRBV11-2 with TRBJ2-3, with 7 bases lining up with TRBD1. The trim removed 0 bases at V and 6 bases at J, leaving 3 bases unmatched. Germline V gene data show CDR1 as SGHAT and CDR2 as FQNNGV. CDR3 length: 14 residues. The CDR3 reads CASSLEWGQDTQYF. Here the CDR3 DNA reads TGTGCCAGCAGCTTAGAGTGGGGACAGGATACGCAGTATTTT.

V gene TRBV7-8 combines with J gene TRBJ2-7, with 8 bases lining up with TRBD1. Germline CDR1 and CDR2: SGHVS and FQNEAQ. V shed 1 base and J 7 bases; nucleotides not matched to a gene: 6. CDR3 size: 14 residues. The CDR3 DNA is TGTGCCAGCAGCTTAGGTACAGGGGGAAGGGAGCAGTACTTC. This translates into CASSLGTGGREQYF.

V gene TRBV7-9 combines with J gene TRBJ2-3; 8 bases fit TRBD2. The CDR3 length is 17 residues. Germline CDR1 and CDR2: SEHNR and FQNEAQ (reference sequence). V gave up 6 bases and J gave up 1 base; unmatched junction bases: 12. The CDR3 bases are TGTGCCAGCAGTCCGAAGACGGGGCGGGAGGGCACAGATACGCAGTATTTT. It translates to CASSPKTGREGTDTQYF.

The chain recombines TRBV15 with TRBJ1-1; the D is unclear. The germline V gene encodes CDR1 LNHNV and CDR2 YYDKDF (reference sequence). This CDR3 contains 16 residues. Trimming shortened V by 1 base and J by 4 bases, and 16 bases separated the two germline ends. CDR3: CATSRGVEVMTTEAFF. In DNA, the CDR3 is TGTGCCACCAGCAGAGGTGTGGAGGTGATGACCACTGAAGCTTTCTTT.

This clone was seen just once. The CDR3 spells CASSLPGQGALGYTF. CDR3 bases: TGTGCCAGCAGCTTACCCGGACAGGGGGCTCTAGGCTACACCTTC. The chain couples TRBV7-2 to TRBJ1-2, with 11 bases that match TRBD1. This CDR3 is built from 15 residues. V shed 2 bases and J 8 bases; nucleotides not matched to a gene: 7. Germline loops: CDR1 SGHTA, CDR2 FQGNSA.

This sequence joins TRBV6-5 and TRBJ2-3; D is possibly TRBD1 (5 bases). CDR1 is MNHEY, CDR2 SVGAGI, per germline. This CDR3 contains 16 residues. The germline V and J ends were trimmed by 0 bases and 0 bases, with 10 bases remaining between them. The CDR3 here is CASSYSYRSSTDTQYF. As DNA, the CDR3 is TGTGCCAGCAGTTACTCATACAGGTCCAGCACAGATACGCAGTATTTT.

This clone occurred once. CDR3 region: CATTGGKTEAFF. The CDR3 coding sequence is TGTGCCACGACAGGGGGGAAGACTGAAGCTTTCTTT. The chain has TRBV10-3 and TRBJ1-1; 9 bases line up with TRBD1. Per germline, CDR1 ENHRY and CDR2 SYGVKD. Trimming removed 10 bases from V and 5 bases from J; junction bases left unmatched: 5. The CDR3 covers 12 residues.